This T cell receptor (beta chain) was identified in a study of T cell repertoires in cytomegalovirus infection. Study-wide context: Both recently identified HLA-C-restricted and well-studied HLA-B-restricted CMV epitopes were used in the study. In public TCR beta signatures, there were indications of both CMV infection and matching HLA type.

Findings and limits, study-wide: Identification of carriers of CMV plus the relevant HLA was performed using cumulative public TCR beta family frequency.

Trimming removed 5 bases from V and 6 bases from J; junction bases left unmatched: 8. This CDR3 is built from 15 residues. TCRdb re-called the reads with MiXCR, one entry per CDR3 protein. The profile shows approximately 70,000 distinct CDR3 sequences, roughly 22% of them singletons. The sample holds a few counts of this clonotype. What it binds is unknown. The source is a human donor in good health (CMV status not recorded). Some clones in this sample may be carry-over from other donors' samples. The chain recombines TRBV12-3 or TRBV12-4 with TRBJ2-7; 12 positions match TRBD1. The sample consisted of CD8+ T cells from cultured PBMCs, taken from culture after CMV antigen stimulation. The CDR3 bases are TGTGCCAGCAGTCTACGGGACAGGGGGCGTATCGAGCAGTACTTC. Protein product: CASSLRDRGRIEQYF.